This T cell receptor beta chain was sequenced for a study of cytomegalovirus exposure and HLA in healthy donors. Note on this clone: As yet, its antigen is unknown.

Regarding donors, all were healthy bone marrow donors. Sampled while nominally healthy, donors likely had unrecorded immune exposures. Vbeta (60) and Jbeta (13) primers were used in the PCR. Sequencing was performed with immunoSEQ multiplex PCR; in TCRdb, only in-frame clones are kept and a portion is missing. Of over 140,000 clones in the sample, 75% to 85% were seen once. Study results and caveats: About 87% or about 30% of the time was how often most TCR beta V segments were productive, according to an earlier analysis.

V trimming: 1 base; J trimming: 5 bases; junction bases outside the gene matches: 3. Germline V gene sequence: CDR1 LNHDA, CDR2 SQIVND (reference sequence). The CDR3 loop spans 14 amino acids. The TCR was taken from a man between 45 and 60 years old in good health and CMV-seronegative. The sequenced sample consisted of PBMCs. This chain joins TRBV19 and TRBJ2-3; 7 bases align to TRBD2. CDR3 DNA: TGTGCCAGTAGTATAGGGACGGGAGGAGATACGCAGTATTTT. It specifies CASSIGTGGDTQYF.